This T cell receptor beta chain was obtained from a study of T-cell reconstitution after alpha-beta-depleted transplantation in children. The TCRbeta library incorporated unique molecular identifiers. From the PCR reads, TCRdb called clonotypes with MiXCR, one entry per CDR3 protein. The sample records about 980,000 distinct CDR3 sequences, around 30% being singletons. Findings of the study overall: Two months or so post-transplant, alpha-beta T cells reportedly derived from several hundred expanded graft clones. Day-60 TCRbeta diversity that was high in some patients was derived from surviving recipient T cells and thymic progenitors. A year had passed since transplant, and T-cell counts and diversity by then came mostly from newly produced T cells.

Deletions cut 1 base from V and 1 base from J, with 14 bases between. The germline V gene has CDR1 DFQATT and CDR2 SNEGSKA (reference sequence). The CDR3 is made up of 16 amino acids. As for this clonotype: What it recognizes is unknown.

This specimen was PBMCs, mostly from graft donor cells, taken 360 days after TCRalphabeta/CD19-depleted stem cell transplant. The sequence derives from a boy under two years old who had a stem cell transplant for SCID, so the T cells may come from the graft donor. The chain links TRBV20-1 to TRBJ2-1; a weak D match, TRBD1 (6 bases). The CDR3 loop reads CSARVAAGVSYNEQFF. The CDR3 region has the DNA TGCAGTGCTAGAGTTGCGGCAGGGGTGTCCTACAATGAGCAGTTCTTC.